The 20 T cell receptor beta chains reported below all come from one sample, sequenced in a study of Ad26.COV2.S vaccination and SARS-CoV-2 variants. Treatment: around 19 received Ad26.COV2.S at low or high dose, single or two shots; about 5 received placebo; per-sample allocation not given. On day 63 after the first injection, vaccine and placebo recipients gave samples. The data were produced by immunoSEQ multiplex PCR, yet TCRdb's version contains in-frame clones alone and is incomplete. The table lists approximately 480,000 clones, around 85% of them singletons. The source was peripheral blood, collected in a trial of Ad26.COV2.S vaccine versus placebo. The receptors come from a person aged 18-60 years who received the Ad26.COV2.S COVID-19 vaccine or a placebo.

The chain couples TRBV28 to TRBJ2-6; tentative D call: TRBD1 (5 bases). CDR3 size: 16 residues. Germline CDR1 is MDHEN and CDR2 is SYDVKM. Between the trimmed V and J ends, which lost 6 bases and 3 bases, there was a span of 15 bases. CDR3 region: CASSQTFQGGANVLTF. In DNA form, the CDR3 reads TGTGCCAGCAGCCAGACATTTCAGGGTGGGGCCAACGTCCTGACTTTC.

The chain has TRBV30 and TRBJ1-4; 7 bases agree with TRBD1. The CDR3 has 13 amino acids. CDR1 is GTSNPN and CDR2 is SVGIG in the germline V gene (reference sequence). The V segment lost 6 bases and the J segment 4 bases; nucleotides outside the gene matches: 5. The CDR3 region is CACSGQYNEKLFF. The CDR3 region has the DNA TGTGCCTGTTCGGGACAGTATAATGAAAAACTGTTTTTT.

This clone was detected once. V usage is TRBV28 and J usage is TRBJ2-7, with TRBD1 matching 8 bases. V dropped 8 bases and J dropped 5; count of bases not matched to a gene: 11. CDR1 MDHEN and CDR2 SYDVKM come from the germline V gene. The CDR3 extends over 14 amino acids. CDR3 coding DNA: TGTGCCAGCGATGGACAGGGTACTTTTCACGAGCAGTACTTC. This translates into CASDGQGTFHEQYF.

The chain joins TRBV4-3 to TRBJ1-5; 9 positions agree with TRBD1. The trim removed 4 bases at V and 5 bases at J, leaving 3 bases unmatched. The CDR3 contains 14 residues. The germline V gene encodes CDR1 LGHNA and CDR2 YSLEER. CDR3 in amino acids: CASSLTGGHQPQHF. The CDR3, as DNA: TGCGCCAGCAGCCTGACAGGGGGACATCAGCCCCAGCATTTT.

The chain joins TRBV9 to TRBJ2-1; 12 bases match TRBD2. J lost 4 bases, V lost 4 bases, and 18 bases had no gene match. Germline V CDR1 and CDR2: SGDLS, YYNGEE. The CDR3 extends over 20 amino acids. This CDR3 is CASSPTPPGLAGSSYNEQFF. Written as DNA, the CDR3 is TGTGCCAGCAGCCCCACGCCCCCCGGACTAGCGGGGAGTAGTTACAATGAGCAGTTCTTC.

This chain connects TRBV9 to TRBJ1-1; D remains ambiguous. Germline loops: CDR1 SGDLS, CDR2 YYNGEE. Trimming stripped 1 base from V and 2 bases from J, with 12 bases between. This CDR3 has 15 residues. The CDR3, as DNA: TGTGCCAGCAGCGTATCCGATATTTTTAACACTGAAGCTTTCTTT. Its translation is CASSVSDIFNTEAFF.

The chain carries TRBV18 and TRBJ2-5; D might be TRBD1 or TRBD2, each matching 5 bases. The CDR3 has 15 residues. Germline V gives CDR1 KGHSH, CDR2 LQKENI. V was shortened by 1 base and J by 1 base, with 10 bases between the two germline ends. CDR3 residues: CASSPRGSFQETQYF. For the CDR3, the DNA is TGTGCCAGCTCACCACGGGGGTCATTCCAAGAGACCCAGTACTTC. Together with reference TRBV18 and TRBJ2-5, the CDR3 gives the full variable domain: NAGVMQNPRHLVRRRGQEARLRCSPMKGHSHVYWYRQLPEEGLKFMVYLQKENIIDESGMPKERFSAEFPKEGPSILRIQQVVRGDSAAYFCASSPRGSFQETQYFGPGTRLLVL.

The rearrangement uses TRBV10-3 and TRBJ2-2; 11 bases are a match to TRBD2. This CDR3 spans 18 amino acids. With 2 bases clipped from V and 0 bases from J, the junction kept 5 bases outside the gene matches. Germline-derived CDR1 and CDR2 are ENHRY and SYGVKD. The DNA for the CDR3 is TGTGCCATCAGTGAGACACTAGCGGGGGCTTCGAACACCGGGGAGCTGTTTTTT. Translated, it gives CAISETLAGASNTGELFF.

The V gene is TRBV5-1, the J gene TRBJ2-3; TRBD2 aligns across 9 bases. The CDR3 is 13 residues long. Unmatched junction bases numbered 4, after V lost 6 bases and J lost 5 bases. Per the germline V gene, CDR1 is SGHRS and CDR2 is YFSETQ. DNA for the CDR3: TGCGCCAGCACCCTAGCGGGGCAAGATACGCAGTATTTT. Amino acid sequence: CASTLAGQDTQYF.

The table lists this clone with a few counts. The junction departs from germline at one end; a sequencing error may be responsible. Here the CDR3 DNA reads TGTGCCAGCAGGGAAGGACTAGCGGGAGTTGAGCAGTACTTC. Encoded protein: CASREGLAGVEQYF. The chain combines TRBV2 with TRBJ2-7, with 13 positions matching TRBD2. Germline V lookup: CDR1 SNHLY, CDR2 FYNNEI. The CDR3 has 14 amino acids.

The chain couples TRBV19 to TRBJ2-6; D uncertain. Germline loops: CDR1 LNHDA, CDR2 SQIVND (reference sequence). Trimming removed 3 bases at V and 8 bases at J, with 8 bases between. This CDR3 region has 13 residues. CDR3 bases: TGTGCCAGTAGTATTGGTATGACCAACGTCCTGACTTTC. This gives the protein CASSIGMTNVLTF.

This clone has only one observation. CDR3 sequence: CASSVGLADDNEQFF. Here the CDR3 DNA reads TGTGCCAGCAGCGTAGGACTAGCGGACGACAATGAGCAGTTCTTC. The chain has TRBV9 and TRBJ2-1; 9 bases agree with TRBD2. V lost 0 bases to trimming and J lost 5 bases; unmatched junction nucleotides: 3. The germline CDR1 and CDR2 sequences are SGDLS and YYNGEE. The CDR3 runs to 15 residues.

The CDR3 spells CASSLARIAEAFF. The CDR3 nucleotides are TGTGCCAGCAGCTTAGCGCGGATCGCTGAAGCTTTCTTT. The chain couples TRBV7-8 to TRBJ1-1, with no clear D. The CDR3 consists of 13 residues. Germline assignment: CDR1 SGHVS and CDR2 FQNEAQ. With 0 bases removed from V and 6 bases from J, the gap between germline ends came to 8 bases.

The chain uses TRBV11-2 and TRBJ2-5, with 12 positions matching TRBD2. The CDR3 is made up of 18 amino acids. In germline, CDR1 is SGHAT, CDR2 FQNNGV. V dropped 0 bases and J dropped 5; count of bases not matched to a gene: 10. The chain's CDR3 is CASSLEASGRVRGETQYF. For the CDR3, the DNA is TGTGCCAGCAGCTTAGAGGCTAGCGGGAGGGTTAGGGGGGAGACCCAGTACTTC.

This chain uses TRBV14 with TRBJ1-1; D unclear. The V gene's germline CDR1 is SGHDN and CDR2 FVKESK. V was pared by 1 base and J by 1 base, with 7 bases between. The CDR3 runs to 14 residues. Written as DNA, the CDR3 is TGTGCCAGCAGCCAAGGGGCGCCGAACACTGAAGCTTTCTTT. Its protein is CASSQGAPNTEAFF.

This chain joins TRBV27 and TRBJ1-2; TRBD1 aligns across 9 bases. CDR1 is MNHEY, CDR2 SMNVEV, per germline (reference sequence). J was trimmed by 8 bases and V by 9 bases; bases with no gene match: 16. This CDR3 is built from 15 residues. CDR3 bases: TGTGCCAGTCGGGGGACAGGGAGTGGACATTGGGGCTACACCTTC. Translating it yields CASRGTGSGHWGYTF.

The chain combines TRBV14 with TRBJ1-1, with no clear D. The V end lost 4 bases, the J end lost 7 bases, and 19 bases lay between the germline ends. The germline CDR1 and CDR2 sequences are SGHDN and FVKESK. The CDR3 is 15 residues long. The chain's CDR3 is CASSPHTLLGDEAFF. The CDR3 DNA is TGTGCCAGCAGCCCGCACACACTCCTTGGGGATGAAGCTTTCTTT.

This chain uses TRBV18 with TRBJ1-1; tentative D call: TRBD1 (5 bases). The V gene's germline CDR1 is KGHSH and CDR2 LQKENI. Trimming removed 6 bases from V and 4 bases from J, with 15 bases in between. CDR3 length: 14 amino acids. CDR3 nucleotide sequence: TGTGCCAGCTCCCCTTTCCAGGGCATCACTGAAGCTTTCTTT. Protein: CASSPFQGITEAFF.

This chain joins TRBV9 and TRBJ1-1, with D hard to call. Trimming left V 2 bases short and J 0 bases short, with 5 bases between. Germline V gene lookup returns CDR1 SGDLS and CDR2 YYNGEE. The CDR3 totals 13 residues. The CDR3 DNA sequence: TGTGCCAGCAGCGTGAAGATGAACACTGAAGCTTTCTTT. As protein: CASSVKMNTEAFF.

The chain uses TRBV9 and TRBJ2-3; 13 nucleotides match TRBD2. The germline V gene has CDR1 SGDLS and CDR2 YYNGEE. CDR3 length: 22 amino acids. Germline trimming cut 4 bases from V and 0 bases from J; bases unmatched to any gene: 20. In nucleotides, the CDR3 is TGTGCCAGCAGCCCAGAGGAGCCCCCGACTAGCGGGAGGCTTCTTAGCACAGATACGCAGTATTTT. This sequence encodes CASSPEEPPTSGRLLSTDTQYF.